In this sample, the clone carrying this TCR beta chain turned up a few times. The antigen remains unidentified. TCR alpha and TCR beta cDNA libraries carrying sample barcodes and UMIs were produced by 5'RACE using constant-segment primers. TCRdb passed the 5' RACE reads through MiXCR, listing each CDR3 protein once. The table lists 110,000 to 150,000 distinct CDR3 sequences, under 30% of them singletons. This entry belongs to a study of T-cell memory formation after mild COVID-19. Study information: TCR clusters largely stayed donor specific. Findings and limits, study-wide: Contracting CD4+ clones were located mainly in CM and EM, and CD8+ clones in EMRA.

This CDR3 region has 10 residues. The V and J ends lost 7 bases and 8 bases, in that order; junction bases with no gene match: 3. Germline CDR1 reads DFQATT; CDR2 reads SNEGSKA (reference sequence). V is TRBV20-1 and J is TRBJ2-3; 7 bases fit TRBD2. The sequence was collected from an adult woman who had mild COVID-19 (a few samples of this study predate the infection). Cell type and time point are not known. Sequenced: PBMCs or a T cell subset sorted from them (not recorded which). The CDR3 bases are TGCAGTGTGTGGGAGGGTACGCAGTATTTT. Its protein is CSVWEGTQYF.